This T cell receptor beta chain was identified in a study of naive and memory T cell subsets (dated by TCRdb to about 2017). With regard to the full study: The figure summarizing the skin biopsy and whole blood samples listed about 10 blood donors, 7 tuberculin skin test biopsies and 3 saline control biopsies. PCR2 was typically performed as a SYBR Green qPCR that was stopped at a set threshold, although end-point PCR (about 6 cycles) could be used instead for low-input samples. Overall results and qualifications from the work: The potential sensitivity of the RNA-based method to TCR transcript changes with T cell activation and differentiation was acknowledged.

The method behind the library was 5' RACE. The ligated cDNA was amplified in four rounds of PCR with nested alpha and beta constant region primers together with the SP2 primer. For the blood and skin samples, TCR RNA was reverse transcribed with SuperScript IV using primers for the alpha and beta constant regions. An oligonucleotide carrying the Illumina SP2 primer and a UMI was ligated to the 3' end of the cDNA by means of T4 RNA ligase 1. The 12-nucleotide UMI consisted of two random hexamers with an eight-base spacer between the hexamers to prevent hairpin formation. From the second PCR onward, the TCR alpha and beta chain libraries were handled separately, and dual indexing was used for multiplexing. After pooling, the indexed libraries were analyzed by capillary electrophoresis and sequenced on either an Illumina MiSeq or NextSeq. PhiX DNA at about 5-8% was spiked into libraries to increase base diversity and improve cluster recognition. On the authors' methods: Demultiplexor extracted UMIs from read 2, combined them with read 1 TCR sequence, and split reads by sample indices. Decombinator identified V and J genes and V-J junctions, assigning each TCR a five-part identifier including V and J deletions. Collapsinator used UMIs to correct sequencing errors and PCR amplification heterogeneity, producing a UMI-based abundance for each TCR. Identifiers were converted to nucleotide sequence by CDR3Translator and translated to amino acids, and CDR3 regions were extracted on the basis of terminal motifs. Error-corrected alpha and beta TCR counts from blood and skin were compared after normalization to input RNA amount. The public reads were run again by TCRdb, first through fastp at Q25 and then through MiXCR, and only productive beta chains were kept. Every entry covers one CDR3 protein and lists the most common genes and DNA from its rows. The V and J calls and clone size are TCRdb's, not the authors'. This sample comprises 55,000 to 65,000 distinct CDR3 sequences, around 8% of them detected only once. The top ten clonotypes cover around 21% of the sample.

The germline V gene (reference sequence) sets CDR1 to DFQATT and CDR2 to SNEGSKA. The CDR3 has 13 amino acids, counting the end cysteine and phenylalanine. Solely the CDR3 DNA is kept, with 39 bases framed from the first base. At the junction V is shortened by 4 bases and J by 4 bases; bases outside the gene matches: 6. Concerning this clonotype: Its recognized antigen is unknown. No much larger clone exists at a distance of one base, and base qualities are not known.

The study described a robust, sensitive protocol for amplifying, sequencing and analyzing TCRs, using 3' ligation of a UMI-containing oligonucleotide to TCR cDNA. Whole blood analysis involved drawing 2.5 ml of peripheral blood from adult healthy volunteers into Tempus tubes and then extracting RNA following the manufacturer's instructions. Total RNA was treated with RQ1 DNase, without cell sorting, prior to reverse transcription, with an input of roughly 1 to 1000 ng being targeted. Libraries were prepared from skin biopsies and whole blood to test how robust the pipeline was in samples where T cells are a minority population.

The V and J segments used are TRBV20-1 and TRBJ2-5, with 7 middle bases fitting TRBD2. The clonotype comes from a female donor in good health. This receptor has the CDR3 CSAISGTTETQYF. The sequenced DNA is TGCAGTGCTATCAGCGGGACTACAGAGACCCAGTACTTC.